One and the same sample provided the 28 T cell receptor beta chains below, sequenced in a study of post-analysis software for immune sequencing data. TCR beta cDNA libraries had unique molecular identifiers. MiXCR, run by TCRdb on the PCR reads, gives a single entry per CDR3 protein. The data show 150,000 or so distinct CDR3 sequences, 30% to 45% seen once. The sequences come from blood, collected after autologous hematopoietic stem cell transplantation. All receptors come from a girl aged 10 to 17 with multiple sclerosis.

The CDR3 here is CSATGDGENEKLFF. Here the CDR3 DNA reads TGCAGTGCTACCGGAGACGGAGAGAATGAAAAACTGTTTTTT. V is TRBV20-1 and J is TRBJ1-4; no definite D call. CDR1 and CDR2 (germline): DFQATT, SNEGSKA (reference sequence). This CDR3 has 14 residues. Trimming stripped 4 bases from V and 5 bases from J, with 14 bases between.

In the case of this clonotype: A much larger clone differs from this one at a single base, so this may be a read error. The rearrangement joins TRBV7-2 to TRBJ2-3, with D tentatively TRBD1 (5 bases). The CDR3 totals 13 residues. Germline assignment: CDR1 SGHTA and CDR2 FQGNSA. In DNA, the CDR3 is TGTGCCAGCAGCTTACAGGGCGCAGATGCGCAGTATTTT. Translating gives CASSLQGADAQYF.

The chain is built from TRBV7-2 and TRBJ1-2, with 9 bases that match TRBD1. Germline loops: CDR1 SGHTA, CDR2 FQGNSA. The V gene end was trimmed by 1 base and the J gene end by 5 bases; junction bases not matched to a gene: 5. CDR3 size: 15 residues. The CDR3 DNA reads TGTGCCAGCAGCTTAGAGCCGGGACAGGGATATGGCTACACCTTC. It specifies CASSLEPGQGYGYTF.

The V gene is TRBV7-9, the J gene TRBJ2-7; TRBD1 agrees at 7 bases. The CDR3 covers 13 residues. With V trimmed by 8 bases and J by 4 bases, 8 bases remained unmatched. Germline CDR1 and CDR2: SEHNR and FQNEAQ (reference sequence). CDR3 sequence (DNA): TGTGCCAGCGGGGGTGACAGGGCTTACGAGCAGTACTTC. Residues: CASGGDRAYEQYF. The variable domain in full, with the rest retrieved from reference TRBV7-9 and TRBJ2-7, is DTGVSQNPRHKITKRGQNVTFRCDPISEHNRLYWYRQTLGQGPEFLTYFQNEAQLEKSRLLSDRFSAERPKGSFSTLEIQRTEQGDSAMYLCASGGDRAYEQYFGPGTRLTVT.

The chain couples TRBV4-3 to TRBJ2-4; TRBD1 aligns across 10 bases. Germline-derived CDR1 and CDR2 are LGHNA and YSLEER. The CDR3 runs 14 residues. V was clipped by 4 bases and J by 10 bases; unmatched bases: 7. This chain's CDR3 is CASSLRDRGLIQYF. Written as DNA, the CDR3 is TGCGCCAGCAGCCTCCGGGACAGGGGCCTTATTCAGTACTTC.

This chain links TRBV4-1 with TRBJ2-1, with TRBD2 as a possible D gene (5 bases). Germline CDR1 is MGHRA and CDR2 is YSYEKL. The CDR3 runs 15 residues. V was trimmed by 0 bases and J by 0 bases, leaving 6 bases between them. CDR3 sequence (DNA): TGCGCCAGCAGCCAAGATGAGGGCTCCTACAATGAGCAGTTCTTC. Its translation is CASSQDEGSYNEQFF.

This clonotype was counted only a few times. The rearrangement links TRBV29-1 to TRBJ2-5; TRBD2 agrees at 7 bases. Unmatched junction bases numbered 7, after V lost 8 bases and J lost 4 bases. The CDR3 runs to 12 residues. CDR1 SQVTM and CDR2 ANQGSEA come from the germline V gene. This CDR3 is CSSELAGETQYF. The CDR3 DNA sequence: TGCAGCTCGGAATTAGCGGGAGAGACCCAGTACTTC.

This clonotype was counted a few times. This chain uses TRBV20-1 with TRBJ2-1, with D hard to call. This CDR3 is 13 amino acids long. V lost 2 bases to trimming and J lost 4 bases, with 9 bases between them. CDR1 and CDR2 from the germline V gene are DFQATT and SNEGSKA (reference sequence). The CDR3 nucleotides read TGCAGTGCTAGAAGATTTGAGTACAATGAGCAGTTCTTC. This gives the protein CSARRFEYNEQFF.

The V call is TRBV12-3 or TRBV12-4, the J call TRBJ2-1; D is perhaps TRBD1 or TRBD2 (5 bases each). Trimming cost V 5 bases and J 4 bases, with 12 bases left between them. The CDR3 runs 14 residues. CDR3 loop: CASSAGTEYNEQFF. In DNA form, the CDR3 reads TGTGCCAGCAGTGCCGGGACGGAGTACAATGAGCAGTTCTTC.

This clonotype was counted between two and nine times. The chain couples TRBV3-1 to TRBJ2-5; TRBD2 agrees at 7 bases. Matching the DNA end better, TRBJ2-7 makes the J call doubtful. CDR1 and CDR2 from the germline V gene are LGHDT and YNNKEL (reference sequence). The CDR3 extends over 16 amino acids. CDR3 region: CASSPEPGGVGNEQYF. DNA for the CDR3: TGTGCCAGCAGCCCCGAGCCGGGGGGAGTAGGGAACGAGCAGTACTTC.

This chain links TRBV28 with TRBJ2-4; D not resolved. This CDR3 spans 15 amino acids. The germline gives CDR1 MDHEN, CDR2 SYDVKM. V was trimmed by 2 bases and J by 0 bases, leaving 8 bases between them. The CDR3 sequence is CASSLRSLAKNIQYF. The CDR3 DNA follows: TGTGCCAGCAGTTTAAGGAGCTTAGCCAAAAACATTCAGTACTTC.

The chain joins TRBV27 to TRBJ1-6; 7 nucleotides align to TRBD1. This CDR3 is built from 14 residues. The V segment lost 10 bases and the J segment 0 bases; nucleotides outside the gene matches: 3. Germline values: CDR1 MNHEY, CDR2 SMNVEV (reference sequence). The CDR3 coding sequence is TGTGCCACCAGGACAGGCTCCTATAATTCACCCCTCCACTTT. Residues: CATRTGSYNSPLHF.

The chain recombines TRBV20-1 with TRBJ1-2; 8 bases match TRBD1. The CDR3 is 16 amino acids. Germline V gene sequence: CDR1 DFQATT, CDR2 SNEGSKA (reference sequence). Trimming at V came to 0 bases and at J to 2 bases, leaving 8 bases not matched to a gene. CDR3 residues: CSARDATGVSNYGYTF. CDR3 coding DNA: TGCAGTGCTAGAGATGCGACAGGGGTTTCCAACTATGGCTACACCTTC.

V gene TRBV6-1 combines with J gene TRBJ2-5; 7 nucleotides agree with TRBD2. CDR1 is MNHNS and CDR2 is SASEGT in the germline V gene. The CDR3 covers 15 residues. V shed 4 bases and J 4 bases; nucleotides not matched to a gene: 9. Here the CDR3 DNA reads TGTGCCAGCAGTGGAGGGGCGGGAGACAGAGAGACCCAGTACTTC. This encodes CASSGGAGDRETQYF.

This clonotype has only a few counts. This chain links TRBV14 with TRBJ2-5; D possibly corresponds to TRBD1 (5 bases). The CDR3 consists of 15 residues. V was cut by 2 bases and J by 4 bases, with 14 bases left in between. CDR1 and CDR2 (germline): SGHDN, FVKESK. CDR3 nucleotide sequence: TGTGCCAGCAGCCAAACTCAGGGCAGGGCAGAGACCCAGTACTTC. This codes for CASSQTQGRAETQYF.

The J gene is TRBJ2-7, the V gene TRBV7-3, with D tentatively TRBD2 (6 bases). The germline CDR1 and CDR2 sequences are SGHTA and FQGTGA. This CDR3 has 17 amino acids. V lost 2 bases, J lost 2 bases, and 19 bases lay in between. The chain's CDR3 is CASSLYGGAPGTYEQYF. CDR3 nucleotides: TGTGCCAGCAGCTTATATGGAGGGGCCCCTGGGACCTACGAGCAGTACTTC.

In nucleotides, the CDR3 is TGTGCCAGCAGTTTAAACGGACAGGGGGCAGATACGCAGTATTTT. Its protein is CASSLNGQGADTQYF. This chain connects TRBV28 to TRBJ2-3; TRBD1 agrees at 10 bases. The CDR3 is made up of 15 amino acids. Germline V gene sequence: CDR1 MDHEN, CDR2 SYDVKM. The J segment lost 4 bases and the V segment lost 2 bases, leaving 3 bases of the junction unmatched.

This clonotype occurred a few times. The chain has TRBV7-9 and TRBJ1-2, with TRBD1 identical over 7 bases. Germline values: CDR1 SEHNR, CDR2 FQNEAQ (reference sequence). The CDR3 is 14 amino acids. With 4 bases clipped from V and 8 bases from J, the junction kept 10 bases outside the gene matches. Written as DNA, the CDR3 is TGTGCCAGCAGCTCAAGACAGGGACTGACGGGCTACACCTTC. Its protein is CASSSRQGLTGYTF.

The chain joins TRBV12-3 or TRBV12-4 to TRBJ2-5; D not resolved. The CDR3 spans 13 residues. Trimming shortened V by 7 bases and J by 5 bases, and 14 bases separated the two germline ends. CDR3 coding DNA: TGTGCCAGCACCCCTCAGGTTGCGGAGACCCAGTACTTC. Translated: CASTPQVAETQYF.

The rearrangement joins TRBV12-3 or TRBV12-4 to TRBJ2-5; no definite D call. V was cut by 1 base and J by 1 base, with 7 bases left in between. The CDR3 consists of 14 residues. The CDR3 region has the DNA TGTGCCAGCAGTTTAGAGGGTCCCCAAGAGACCCAGTACTTC. Its translation: CASSLEGPQETQYF.

In its sample, this clonotype was seen a few times. CDR3 DNA sequence: TGTGCCAGCAGCTTAGCGGGGAGTTACGAGGAACTGTTTTTT. Its translation is CASSLAGSYEELFF. This sequence joins TRBV13 and TRBJ1-4; the D is unclear. The CDR3 spans 14 residues. Germline V lookup: CDR1 PRHDT, CDR2 FYEKMQ (reference sequence). V dropped 1 base and J dropped 12 bases, with 15 bases sitting between them.

This clonotype came up once. V and J are TRBV7-3 and TRBJ2-2; D not certain. Trimming pared 2 bases from V and 0 bases from J, leaving 4 bases between. Germline assignment: CDR1 SGHTA and CDR2 FQGTGA. The CDR3 is 14 residues long. The CDR3 DNA is TGTGCCAGCAGCTTATACACGAACACCGGGGAGCTGTTTTTT. It encodes CASSLYTNTGELFF. Full variable domain (remainder filled in from reference TRBV7-3 and TRBJ2-2): GAGVSQTPSNKVTEKGKYVELRCDPISGHTALYWYRQSLGQGPEFLIYFQGTGAADDSGLPNDRFFAVRPEGSVSTLKIQRTERGDSAVYLCASSLYTNTGELFFGEGSRLTVL.

The rearrangement joins TRBV14 to TRBJ1-2, with D maybe TRBD1 (6 bases). The CDR3 is made up of 16 amino acids. Trimming pared 5 bases from V and 3 bases from J, leaving 19 bases between. The germline CDR1 and CDR2 sequences are SGHDN and FVKESK. The CDR3 DNA follows: TGTGCCAGCAGCAAAAAAACAGGGCGGAGCGACTATGGCTACACCTTC. This gives the protein CASSKKTGRSDYGYTF.

This sequence joins TRBV27 and TRBJ2-7; TRBD2 aligns across 8 bases. V was clipped by 6 bases and J by 3 bases; unmatched bases: 4. Germline V lookup: CDR1 MNHEY, CDR2 SMNVEV (reference sequence). The length of the CDR3 is 13 residues. The CDR3 here is CASSHTSGYEQYF. The DNA of the CDR3 is TGTGCCAGCAGCCATACTAGCGGCTACGAGCAGTACTTC.

The chain links TRBV24-1 to TRBJ2-1; 7 bases match TRBD2. This CDR3 is built from 11 residues. Trimming cost V 6 bases and J 9 bases; bases outside gene matches: 1. The germline CDR1 and CDR2 sequences are KGHDR and SFDVKD. The CDR3 DNA is TGTGCCACCAGTATAGCGGGTGAGCAGTTCTTC. Translated, it gives CATSIAGEQFF.

The chain carries TRBV20-1 and TRBJ1-2; TRBD1 is a possible D gene (6 bases). Germline values: CDR1 DFQATT, CDR2 SNEGSKA (reference sequence). CDR3 size: 13 residues. In nucleotides, the CDR3 is TGCGGGGGAGGTCAGGGGCCGGACTATGGCTACACCTTC. Translating gives CGGGQGPDYGYTF.

This clonotype was counted only a few times. V gene TRBV27 combines with J gene TRBJ2-7; the D is unclear. Germline V gene sequence: CDR1 MNHEY, CDR2 SMNVEV (reference sequence). This CDR3 contains 13 residues. V lost 4 bases, J lost 7 bases, and 14 bases lay in between. The DNA for the CDR3 is TGTGCCAGCAGTTCCTCGGGTTACAATGAGCAGTACTTC. Protein product: CASSSSGYNEQYF.

V gene TRBV7-2 combines with J gene TRBJ2-3; D is perhaps TRBD1 (5 bases). Germline V CDR1 and CDR2: SGHTA, FQGNSA. V lost 3 bases, J lost 6 bases, and 10 bases lay in between. The CDR3 covers 13 residues. The CDR3 DNA sequence: TGTGCCAGCAGCTTTGGCAGGGCCGATACGCAGTATTTT. This codes for CASSFGRADTQYF.